Presented here are 20 T cell receptor beta chains from one specimen sequenced in a study of T-cell memory formation after mild COVID-19 (dated by TCRdb to the early 2020s). Library generation was performed with 5' RACE. Sequencing relied on an Illumina NovaSeq 6000. In TCRdb, the public reads were trimmed at Q25 with fastp and aligned with MiXCR, with productive beta chains retained. For every CDR3 protein sequence, its rows merge into one entry that carries the most common genes and DNA. The sample table lists 50,000 to 70,000 distinct CDR3 sequences, more than 10% of them with a count of one. In total, the top ten clones hold around a quarter of the sample. Sequencing was done on a sample of PBMCs or a T cell subset sorted from them (not recorded which). The receptor set was obtained from a man aged 18 to 29 who had mild COVID-19 (a few samples of this study predate the infection). The sample titles of this study are shuffled in the database, so cell type and time point are left out; the donor was told from shared clones.

This clonotype was counted ten times or more. V and J are TRBV11-2 and TRBJ2-3; 9 bases are shared with TRBD1. After removal of 5 bases from V and 4 bases from J, the junction contained 7 bases not matched to a gene. The CDR3 spans 15 residues. The germline V gene encodes CDR1 SGHAT and CDR2 FQNNGV. As DNA, the CDR3 is TGTGCCAGCAGCCACTACAGGGGGCCCCCAGATACGCAGTATTTT. Protein: CASSHYRGPPDTQYF.

The V call is TRBV9, the J call TRBJ2-7; D possibly corresponds to TRBD1 (6 bases). The CDR3 runs to 14 residues. V dropped 0 bases and J dropped 6 bases, with 13 bases sitting between them. Germline loops: CDR1 SGDLS, CDR2 YYNGEE. The CDR3 is CASSVEQGGFEQYF. In nucleotides, the CDR3 is TGTGCCAGCAGCGTAGAACAGGGTGGTTTCGAGCAGTACTTC. The full variable domain, completed using reference TRBV9 and TRBJ2-7, is DSGVTQTPKHLITATGQRVTLRCSPRSGDLSVYWYQQSLDQGLQFLIQYYNGEERAKGNILERFSAQQFPDLHSELNLSSLELGDSALYFCASSVEQGGFEQYFGPGTRLTVT.

This clonotype was seen at least ten times. The chain carries TRBV20-1 and TRBJ2-1; 15 bases agree with TRBD2. The CDR3 loop spans 14 amino acids. J was trimmed by 7 bases and V by 6 bases; bases with no gene match: 4. Per germline, CDR1 DFQATT and CDR2 SNEGSKA (reference sequence). The CDR3 here is CSAKGLAGGNEQFF. The CDR3 DNA reads as TGCAGTGCCAAGGGACTAGCGGGGGGTAATGAGCAGTTCTTC.

The V and J genes are TRBV29-1 and TRBJ2-3; D not certain. Germline CDR1 SQVTM, CDR2 ANQGSEA. This CDR3 spans 14 amino acids. Trimming took off 1 base at V and 4 bases at J, with 12 bases between the two ends. The CDR3: CSVEVRSGSDTQYF. The DNA of the CDR3 is TGCAGCGTTGAAGTACGCTCCGGGTCAGATACGCAGTATTTT.

This clonotype was recorded many times. V is TRBV7-2 and J is TRBJ2-5; tentative D call: TRBD2 (7 bases). V lost 5 bases and J 1 base, leaving 11 bases between the germline ends. CDR1 and CDR2 from the germline V gene are SGHTA and FQGNSA. The CDR3 loop spans 14 amino acids. The CDR3 DNA reads as TGTGCCAGCAGCGCCGCGGGGGCCCAAGAGACCCAGTACTTC. Its translation: CASSAAGAQETQYF.

The chain employs TRBV9 and TRBJ1-2; no firm D call. There are 11 residues in the CDR3. Per the germline V gene, CDR1 is SGDLS and CDR2 is YYNGEE. V lost 4 bases to trimming and J lost 8 bases, with 9 bases between them. The CDR3 spells CASSHTGGYTF. CDR3 DNA sequence: TGTGCCAGCAGCCACACCGGAGGCTACACCTTC.

V gene TRBV20-1 combines with J gene TRBJ2-2, with D unclear. The V end was cut by 0 bases, the J end by 5 bases, with 7 bases between. The CDR3 has 13 amino acids. In germline, CDR1 is DFQATT, CDR2 SNEGSKA (reference sequence). The CDR3: CSARDLETGELFF. CDR3 nucleotides: TGCAGTGCTAGAGATCTGGAGACCGGGGAGCTGTTTTTT.

This clonotype has only one observation. The V gene is TRBV18, the J gene TRBJ1-2, with TRBD1 matching 9 bases. V lost 3 bases, J lost 3 bases, and 5 bases stayed unmatched. The CDR3 is made up of 15 amino acids. Germline V CDR1 and CDR2: KGHSH, LQKENI. The CDR3 nucleotides are TGTGCCAGCTCACCCACAGGGGGCGAGTACTATGGCTACACCTTC. It encodes CASSPTGGEYYGYTF.

The gene calls are TRBV12-3 or TRBV12-4 and TRBJ1-2; no clear D gene. V dropped 6 bases and J dropped 11 bases, with 13 bases sitting between them. The CDR3 loop spans 11 amino acids. This CDR3 is CASRSGIGYTF. DNA for the CDR3: TGTGCCAGCAGAAGTGGAATTGGGTACACCTTC.

This clonotype came up a few times. The rearrangement joins TRBV5-1 to TRBJ1-5, with D perhaps matching TRBD1 (6 bases). This CDR3 has 15 amino acids. V was cut by 3 bases and J by 6 bases, with 16 bases left in between. Germline CDR1 SGHRS, CDR2 YFSETQ. Here the CDR3 reads CASSSDPGGTQPQHF. The CDR3 nucleotides are TGCGCCAGCAGCTCAGATCCCGGGGGCACTCAGCCCCAGCATTTT.

V usage is TRBV10-3 and J usage is TRBJ1-6; D not resolved. The CDR3 contains 13 residues. V dropped 5 bases and J dropped 10 bases, with 12 bases sitting between them. Germline V gene data show CDR1 as ENHRY and CDR2 as SYGVKD. In nucleotides, the CDR3 is TGTGCCATCAGTCAAGGGATGAGATCACCCCTCCACTTT. Translation: CAISQGMRSPLHF.

The table lists this clonotype with a few counts. The chain uses TRBV28 and TRBJ2-3; D remains unclear. Germline V gene lookup returns CDR1 MDHEN and CDR2 SYDVKM. Trimming removed 11 bases at V and 3 bases at J, with 12 bases between. The CDR3 extends over 12 amino acids. The CDR3 protein is CAASLRTDTQYF. The DNA of the CDR3 is TGTGCCGCATCCCTCCGGACAGATACGCAGTATTTT.

The gene calls are TRBV29-1 and TRBJ2-3; D tentatively reads TRBD1 or TRBD2 (5 bases each). The ends were cut back, 2 bases at V and 5 bases at J, with 14 bases in the middle. CDR3 length: 14 residues. Germline V gene data show CDR1 as SQVTM and CDR2 as ANQGSEA. This CDR3 is CSVERGPGGDTQYF. The CDR3 DNA reads as TGCAGCGTTGAACGGGGCCCGGGCGGAGATACGCAGTATTTT.

This chain joins TRBV20-1 and TRBJ1-2; D is undetermined. This CDR3 comprises 10 residues. Germline V gene lookup returns CDR1 DFQATT and CDR2 SNEGSKA (reference sequence). V was cut by 3 bases and J by 6 bases, with 5 bases left in between. The CDR3 here is CSASPHGYTF. The CDR3 DNA follows: TGCAGTGCTAGTCCTCATGGCTACACCTTC.

The rearrangement links TRBV12-3 or TRBV12-4 to TRBJ2-5; D may correspond to TRBD1 or TRBD2 (5 bases each). CDR3 size: 15 residues. V was cut by 6 bases and J by 5 bases, with 19 bases left in between. The CDR3 sequence is CASRLGLSTGETQYF. DNA for the CDR3: TGTGCCAGCAGGTTGGGGCTCAGTACGGGGGAGACCCAGTACTTC.

This clonotype appeared many times. The genes are TRBV15 and TRBJ2-1; 7 positions agree with TRBD1. The CDR3 runs 14 residues. J was trimmed by 9 bases and V by 4 bases; bases with no gene match: 9. The germline V gene encodes CDR1 LNHNV and CDR2 YYDKDF (reference sequence). The CDR3 loop is CATSIDRASGEQFF. The CDR3 DNA follows: TGTGCCACCAGCATAGACAGGGCATCGGGTGAGCAGTTCTTC.

In its sample, this clonotype was seen many times. This sequence joins TRBV6-5 and TRBJ2-1, with D possibly being TRBD2 (5 bases). Trimming shortened V by 6 bases and J by 6 bases, and 12 bases separated the two germline ends. The CDR3 has 13 amino acids. Germline assignment: CDR1 MNHEY and CDR2 SVGAGI. The CDR3 spells CASRYVGGNEQFF. The CDR3 DNA is TGTGCCAGCAGATATGTTGGAGGCAATGAGCAGTTCTTC.

This chain links TRBV6-1 with TRBJ2-6; D gene ambiguous. Germline-derived CDR1 and CDR2 are MNHNS and SASEGT. This CDR3 region has 16 residues. Trimming removed 4 bases at V and 1 base at J, with 11 bases between. The CDR3 loop reads CASSVSGGSGANVLTF. As DNA, the CDR3 is TGTGCCAGCAGTGTATCAGGTGGTTCTGGGGCCAACGTCCTGACTTTC.

This clonotype appeared a few times. The V and J genes are TRBV12-3 or TRBV12-4 and TRBJ1-2; D might be TRBD1 (5 bases). The CDR3 consists of 13 residues. Trimming shortened V by 6 bases and J by 8 bases, and 16 bases separated the two germline ends. CDR3 nucleotides: TGTGCCAGCAGCCCAGAACAGGAGAACGGCTACACCTTC. Translated, it gives CASSPEQENGYTF.

This clonotype has a count of ten or more. V gene TRBV6-5 combines with J gene TRBJ2-2, with D perhaps assigned TRBD1 or TRBD2 (5 bases each). The CDR3 totals 13 residues. The germline gives CDR1 MNHEY, CDR2 SVGAGI. V shed 4 bases and J shed 7 bases, with 10 bases lying between them. In nucleotides, the CDR3 is TGTGCCAGCAGTTTCGGGACCGACGGGGAGCTGTTTTTT. This gives the protein CASSFGTDGELFF.